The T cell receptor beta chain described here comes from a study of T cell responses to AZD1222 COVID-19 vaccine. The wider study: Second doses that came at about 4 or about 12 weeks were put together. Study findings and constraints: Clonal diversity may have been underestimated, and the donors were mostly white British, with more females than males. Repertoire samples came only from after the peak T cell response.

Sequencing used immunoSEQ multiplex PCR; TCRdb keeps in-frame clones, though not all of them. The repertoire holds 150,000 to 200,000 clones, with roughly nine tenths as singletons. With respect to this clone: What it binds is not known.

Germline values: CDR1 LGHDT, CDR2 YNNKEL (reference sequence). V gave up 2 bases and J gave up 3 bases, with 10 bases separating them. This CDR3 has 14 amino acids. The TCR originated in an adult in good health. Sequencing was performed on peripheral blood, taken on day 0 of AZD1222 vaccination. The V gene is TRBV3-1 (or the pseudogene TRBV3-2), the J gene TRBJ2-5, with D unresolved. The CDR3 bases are TGTGCCAGCAGCCAACAGGCTTCAAAAGAGACCCAGTACTTC. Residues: CASSQQASKETQYF.